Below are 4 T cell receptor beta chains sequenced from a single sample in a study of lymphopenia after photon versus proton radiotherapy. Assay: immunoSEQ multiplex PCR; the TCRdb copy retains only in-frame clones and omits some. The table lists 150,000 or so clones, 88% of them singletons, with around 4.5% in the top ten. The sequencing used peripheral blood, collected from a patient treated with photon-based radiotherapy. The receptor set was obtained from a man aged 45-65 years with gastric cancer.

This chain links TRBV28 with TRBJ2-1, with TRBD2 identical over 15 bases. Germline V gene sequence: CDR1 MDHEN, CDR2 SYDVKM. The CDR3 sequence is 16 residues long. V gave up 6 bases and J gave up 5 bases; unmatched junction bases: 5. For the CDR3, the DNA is TGTGCCAGCAGCCCCGGGACTAGCGGGAGGCACAATGAGCAGTTCTTC. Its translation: CASSPGTSGRHNEQFF.

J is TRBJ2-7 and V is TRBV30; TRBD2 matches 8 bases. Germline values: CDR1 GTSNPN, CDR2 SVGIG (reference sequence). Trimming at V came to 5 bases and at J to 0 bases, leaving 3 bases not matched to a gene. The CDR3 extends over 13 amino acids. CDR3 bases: TGTGCCTGGGGCGGGGGGTCCTCCTACGAGCAGTACTTC. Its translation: CAWGGGSSYEQYF.

The CDR3 loop reads CASSQGALETQYF. In DNA form, the CDR3 reads TGTGCCAGCAGTCAGGGGGCGCTGGAGACCCAGTACTTC. V is TRBV25-1 and J is TRBJ2-5; the match to TRBD1 covers 8 bases. With 5 bases clipped from V and 5 bases from J, the junction kept 4 bases outside the gene matches. The germline CDR1 and CDR2 sequences are MGHDK and SYGVNS. This CDR3 has 13 residues.

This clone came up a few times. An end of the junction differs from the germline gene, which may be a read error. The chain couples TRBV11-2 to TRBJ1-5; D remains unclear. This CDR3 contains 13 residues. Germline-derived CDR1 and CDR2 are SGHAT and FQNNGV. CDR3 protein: CASSLDPHQLQHF. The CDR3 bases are TGTGCCAGCAGCTTAGATCCCCATCAGCTCCAGCATTTT.